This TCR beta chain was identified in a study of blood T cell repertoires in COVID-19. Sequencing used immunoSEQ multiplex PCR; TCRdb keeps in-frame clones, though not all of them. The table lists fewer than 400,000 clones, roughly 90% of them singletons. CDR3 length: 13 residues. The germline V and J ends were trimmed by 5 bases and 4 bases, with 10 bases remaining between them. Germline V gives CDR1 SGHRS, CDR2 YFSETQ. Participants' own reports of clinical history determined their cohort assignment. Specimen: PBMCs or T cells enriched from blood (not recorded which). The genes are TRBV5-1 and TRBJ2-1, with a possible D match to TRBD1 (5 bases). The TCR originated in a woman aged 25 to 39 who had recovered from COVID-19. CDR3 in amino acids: CASSAGSYNEQFF. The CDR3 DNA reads TGCGCCAGCAGTGCAGGGTCATACAATGAGCAGTTCTTC.